The next 32 T cell receptor beta chains were all read from a single sample in a study of CD8 T cells in ankylosing spondylitis. TCRdb fed the 5' RACE reads into MiXCR, producing one record per CDR3 protein. The table lists 150,000 or so distinct CDR3 sequences, approximately 10% of them singletons, with approximately 32% in the top ten. Sample: blood, either unsorted or a sorted T cell fraction (not recorded which). The receptor source for this set is a male donor with ankylosing spondylitis or in good health (not recorded which).

This clonotype appeared many times. The genes are TRBV7-2 and TRBJ2-2; tentative D call: TRBD1 (5 bases). Trimming cost V 5 bases and J 0 bases, with 13 bases left between them. Per the germline V gene, CDR1 is SGHTA and CDR2 is FQGNSA. The CDR3 length is 16 residues. The CDR3 DNA sequence: TGTGCCAGCAGCCCCCGGACAATATCGAACACCGGGGAGCTGTTTTTT. The encoded protein is CASSPRTISNTGELFF.

This clonotype has at least ten counts. V and J are TRBV4-2 and TRBJ2-2; 11 bases are shared with TRBD2. The CDR3 sequence is 21 residues long. V gave up 2 bases and J gave up 6 bases; unmatched junction bases: 20. CDR1 and CDR2 (germline): LGHNA, YNFKEQ. The CDR3 loop reads CASSQPDIAGGPKIRAGELFF. The DNA for the CDR3 is TGTGCCAGCAGCCAACCAGATATAGCGGGAGGGCCAAAGATCAGAGCCGGGGAGCTGTTTTTT.

The CDR3 sequence is CSVAQGRQPQHF. The CDR3 bases are TGCAGCGTCGCCCAGGGACGTCAGCCCCAGCATTTT. The chain links TRBV29-1 to TRBJ1-5, with a possible D match to TRBD1 (5 bases). Trimming removed 6 bases at V and 6 bases at J, with 12 bases between. This CDR3 spans 12 amino acids. In germline, CDR1 is SQVTM, CDR2 ANQGSEA. The whole variable domain, filled in from reference TRBV29-1 and TRBJ1-5, reads SAVISQKPSRDICQRGTSLTIQCQVDSQVTMMFWYRQQPGQSLTLIATANQGSEATYESGFVIDKFPISRPNLTFSTLTVSNMSPEDSSIYLCSVAQGRQPQHFGDGTRLSIL.

This clonotype was recorded at least ten times. V and J are TRBV6-1 and TRBJ2-2; D may match TRBD1 or TRBD2 (5 bases each). The length of the CDR3 is 16 residues. V was shortened by 5 bases and J by 7 bases, with 20 bases between the two germline ends. CDR1 MNHNS and CDR2 SASEGT come from the germline V gene. Here the CDR3 DNA reads TGTGCCAGCAGTCGAACCGGGACGGAGGTTGGCGGGGAGCTGTTTTTT. As protein: CASSRTGTEVGGELFF.

This clonotype was seen repeatedly, ten times or more. The genes are TRBV11-1 and TRBJ2-2, with D unresolved. CDR1 and CDR2 from the germline V gene are SGHAT and FQDESV (reference sequence). Trimming pared 3 bases from V and 6 bases from J, leaving 14 bases between. The CDR3 has 15 residues. CDR3 amino acids: CASSFSGRNAGELFF. The CDR3 DNA reads TGTGCCAGCAGCTTCTCCGGTCGAAACGCCGGGGAGCTGTTTTTT.

The gene calls are TRBV24-1 and TRBJ2-2, with 10 positions matching TRBD2. The CDR3 loop spans 17 amino acids. V was clipped by 4 bases and J by 0 bases; unmatched bases: 4. Germline assignment: CDR1 KGHDR and CDR2 SFDVKD. The CDR3 region is CATSDRTSGTNTGELFF. The CDR3 DNA reads TGTGCCACCAGTGACCGGACTAGCGGCACGAACACCGGGGAGCTGTTTTTT.

In its sample, this clonotype was seen many times. V and J are TRBV5-1 and TRBJ2-2; perhaps D is TRBD1 or TRBD2 (5 bases each). V was trimmed by 9 bases and J by 2 bases, leaving 14 bases between them. Germline assignment: CDR1 SGHRS and CDR2 YFSETQ. The CDR3 sequence is 14 residues long. In nucleotides, the CDR3 is TGCGCCACCTGTCCAGGGACCAACACCGGGGAGCTGTTTTTT. The encoded protein is CATCPGTNTGELFF.

Only a few counts were recorded for this clonotype. The chain joins TRBV3-1 to TRBJ1-4; 7 bases are shared with TRBD1. V shed 3 bases, J shed 0 bases, and the junction held 7 bases outside the gene matches. The CDR3 length is 17 residues. Germline CDR1 LGHDT, CDR2 YNNKEL (reference sequence). This CDR3 reads CASSQVEGTATNEKLFF. The CDR3 DNA reads as TGTGCCAGCAGCCAGGTCGAGGGGACAGCAACTAATGAAAAACTGTTTTTT.

This sequence joins TRBV5-1 and TRBJ1-2; 10 bases are a match to TRBD1. The CDR3 totals 15 residues. CDR1 is SGHRS, CDR2 YFSETQ, per germline. J gave up 6 bases and V 4 bases, and 9 bases lay outside the gene matches. The CDR3 DNA reads TGCGCCAGCAGCGGGGGACAGGGGCCTACCCATGGCTACACCTTC. It specifies CASSGGQGPTHGYTF.

This clonotype was detected only a few times. CDR3 protein: CASSPSGGDNEQFF. The CDR3 region has the DNA TGTGCCAGCAGCCCTAGCGGGGGGGACAATGAGCAGTTCTTC. The chain has TRBV6-1 and TRBJ2-1, with TRBD2 identical over 12 bases. The J segment lost 5 bases and the V segment lost 6 bases, leaving 2 bases of the junction unmatched. CDR1 is MNHNS and CDR2 is SASEGT in the germline V gene. The CDR3 covers 14 residues.

This clonotype appeared a few times. This chain links TRBV7-2 with TRBJ2-7, with 10 bases that match TRBD2. J gave up 5 bases and V 4 bases, and 14 bases lay outside the gene matches. Germline V CDR1 and CDR2: SGHTA, FQGNSA. The CDR3 consists of 17 residues. The CDR3 spells CASSSTSSGSFGDEQYF. The CDR3 DNA follows: TGTGCCAGCAGCTCCACTTCTAGCGGGAGTTTCGGGGACGAGCAGTACTTC.

This clonotype was seen only a few times. The chain has TRBV3-1 and TRBJ2-1; 9 positions agree with TRBD2. From germline, CDR1 is LGHDT and CDR2 YNNKEL (reference sequence). The CDR3 runs 19 residues. The V and J ends lost 2 bases and 0 bases, in that order; junction bases with no gene match: 11. CDR3 residues: CASSQNGLAGISSYNEQFF. DNA of the CDR3: TGTGCCAGCAGCCAAAATGGGCTAGCGGGGATTAGCTCCTACAATGAGCAGTTCTTC.

This clonotype has only a few counts. The chain carries TRBV4-3 and TRBJ2-5, with D possibly matching TRBD2 (7 bases). CDR1 LGHNA and CDR2 YSLEER come from the germline V gene. Trimming took 0 bases from V and 4 from J, leaving 15 bases between them. CDR3 length equals 16 residues. CDR3 sequence (DNA): TGCGCCAGCAGCCAAGATATATCGGGGGGCACAGAGACCCAGTACTTC. This gives the protein CASSQDISGGTETQYF.

This clonotype was detected many times. The chain joins TRBV7-9 to TRBJ2-7; 9 nucleotides agree with TRBD1. J lost 2 bases, V lost 1 base, and 3 bases had no gene match. This CDR3 contains 15 residues. Germline CDR1 and CDR2: SEHNR and FQNEAQ (reference sequence). The CDR3 here is CASSLEGTGTYEQYF. CDR3 sequence (DNA): TGTGCCAGCAGCTTAGAAGGGACAGGGACCTACGAGCAGTACTTC.

This clonotype was counted many times. This sequence joins TRBV10-1 and TRBJ2-1; TRBD2 aligns across 7 bases. Germline V gene lookup returns CDR1 WNHNN and CDR2 SYGVQD (reference sequence). The CDR3 has 14 residues. V trimming: 2 bases; J trimming: 5 bases; junction bases outside the gene matches: 3. CDR3 nucleotide sequence: TGCGCCAGCAGTGAGGCGGGAGTGGACAATGAGCAGTTCTTC. Its translation: CASSEAGVDNEQFF.

This clonotype has a count of ten or more. This chain links TRBV25-1 with TRBJ1-4; 8 nucleotides agree with TRBD1. Germline V lookup: CDR1 MGHDK, CDR2 SYGVNS. V lost 3 bases and J lost 8; bases outside the gene matches: 8. The CDR3 extends over 15 amino acids. CDR3 protein: CASSDTGQGMEKLFF. CDR3 in DNA: TGTGCCAGCAGTGATACTGGACAGGGAATGGAAAAACTGTTTTTT.

Regarding this clonotype: Here the CDR3 omits its conserved ending phenylalanine or tryptophan, so a read error is the likely source. This chain connects TRBV19 to TRBJ1-2, with TRBD1 identical over 7 bases. The V gene end was trimmed by 7 bases and the J gene end by 7 bases; junction bases not matched to a gene: 6. The CDR3 covers 12 residues. CDR1 and CDR2 (germline): LNHDA, SQIVND (reference sequence). The CDR3 reads CASTSTGSGYTL. The CDR3 DNA is TGTGCCAGTACTTCGACAGGGTCTGGCTACACCCTC.

This clonotype was detected ten times or more. The rearrangement links TRBV15 to TRBJ2-1, with D perhaps matching TRBD1 (7 bases). The V end was cut by 5 bases, the J end by 6 bases, with 14 bases between. Germline CDR1 is LNHNV and CDR2 is YYDKDF (reference sequence). This CDR3 has 14 residues. For the CDR3, the DNA is TGTGCCACCAGCTTCCACCAGGGGGGCAATGAGCAGTTCTTC. Its translation: CATSFHQGGNEQFF.

This clonotype occurred many times. The J gene is TRBJ1-3, the V gene TRBV3-1, with 12 bases that match TRBD1. V lost 4 bases, J lost 2 bases, and 6 bases stayed unmatched. Germline V gives CDR1 LGHDT, CDR2 YNNKEL (reference sequence). The CDR3 contains 17 residues. The CDR3 nucleotides are TGTGCCAGCAGCCCCTGGAGGGACAGGGGGCCTGGAAACACCATATATTTT. Protein: CASSPWRDRGPGNTIYF.

This clonotype has ten or more counts. The rearrangement joins TRBV20-1 to TRBJ2-4; 9 bases match TRBD1. CDR3 length: 14 amino acids. Germline-derived CDR1 and CDR2 are DFQATT and SNEGSKA (reference sequence). V trimming: 1 base; J trimming: 10 bases; junction bases outside the gene matches: 8. The CDR3 reads CSARAPGQGSIQYF. CDR3 nucleotide sequence: TGCAGTGCTAGAGCTCCGGGACAGGGCAGTATTCAGTACTTC.

A single count supports this clonotype. This may stem from a read error, because a much larger clone lies one nucleotide away. The chain uses TRBV12-3 or TRBV12-4 and TRBJ2-5; 7 nucleotides line up with TRBD2. The CDR3 has 13 amino acids. DNA for the CDR3: TGTGTCAGCAGAAGCGGGGCACAAGAGACCCAGTACTTC. Its protein is CVSRSGAQETQYF.

This clonotype was seen many times. The chain uses TRBV6-5 and TRBJ1-1, with D tentatively TRBD1 (5 bases). V was trimmed by 2 bases and J by 7 bases, leaving 17 bases between them. Germline-derived CDR1 and CDR2 are MNHEY and SVGAGI. CDR3 length: 15 amino acids. CDR3 sequence: CASSYIPEGRVEAFF. As DNA, the CDR3 is TGTGCCAGCAGTTACATTCCTGAGGGACGGGTTGAAGCTTTCTTT.

The genes are TRBV4-2 and TRBJ1-2; D is perhaps TRBD1 (6 bases). Germline assignment: CDR1 LGHNA and CDR2 YNFKEQ. V was shortened by 8 bases and J by 4 bases, with 26 bases between the two germline ends. The CDR3 has 17 residues. The chain's CDR3 is CASGPGPLVDRRYGYTF. CDR3 coding DNA: TGTGCCAGCGGCCCCGGGCCACTGGTAGACAGGCGCTATGGCTACACCTTC.

Ten or more counts support this clonotype. V gene TRBV5-5 combines with J gene TRBJ1-1, with D unresolved. Looked up from germline, CDR1 is SGHKS and CDR2 is YYEKEE (reference sequence). There are 15 residues in the CDR3. The V gene lost 4 bases and the J gene lost 6 bases, with 19 bases spanning the gap. The DNA of the CDR3 is TGTGCCAGCAGCCACCTGAATAACGGGTTCGCTGAAGCTTTCTTT. Residues: CASSHLNNGFAEAFF.

This clonotype has a count of ten or more. The V call is TRBV7-9, the J call TRBJ1-1, with 8 bases that match TRBD1. This CDR3 has 14 residues. J gave up 0 bases and V 5 bases, and 2 bases lay outside the gene matches. CDR1 is SEHNR and CDR2 is FQNEAQ in the germline V gene (reference sequence). The CDR3: CASSMDRVNTEAFF. CDR3 DNA sequence: TGTGCCAGCAGCATGGACAGGGTGAACACTGAAGCTTTCTTT.

This clonotype occurred a few times. The J gene is TRBJ2-3, the V gene TRBV6-2 or TRBV6-3; 7 bases fit TRBD2. V shed 5 bases, J shed 4 bases, and the junction held 9 bases outside the gene matches. Germline V gene data show CDR1 as MNHEY and CDR2 as SVGEGT. The CDR3 spans 15 residues. The DNA for the CDR3 is TGTGCCAGCAGTACGGCGGGGGAATTCCCAGATACGCAGTATTTT. Protein: CASSTAGEFPDTQYF.

In its sample, this clonotype was seen a few times. The chain is built from TRBV7-2 and TRBJ2-5; D gene unclear. This CDR3 contains 16 residues. The germline gives CDR1 SGHTA, CDR2 FQGNSA. Trimming took off 1 base at V and 5 bases at J, with 17 bases between the two ends. CDR3 sequence reads: CASSLGVTLYSETQYF. CDR3 sequence (DNA): TGTGCCAGCAGCTTAGGGGTCACCCTCTACTCGGAGACCCAGTACTTC.

This clonotype was counted between two and nine times. V usage is TRBV30 and J usage is TRBJ1-3; 7 positions match TRBD1. J gave up 5 bases and V 1 base, and 2 bases lay outside the gene matches. Germline CDR1 GTSNPN, CDR2 SVGIG (reference sequence). The CDR3 consists of 13 residues. CDR3 amino acids: CAWSADRRNTIYF. CDR3 coding DNA: TGTGCCTGGAGTGCGGACAGGCGAAACACCATATATTTT.

As to this clonotype: A much larger clone sits a single nucleotide away, making a read error possible. This chain links TRBV5-6 with TRBJ1-6; TRBD1 might be the D (6 bases). CDR3 length equals 15 residues. Germline lookup yields CDR1 SGHDT and CDR2 YYEEEE. CDR3 sequence: CASSLSLGAYSPIHF. The CDR3 nucleotides are TGTGCCAGCAGCTTGAGTCTGGGGGCCTATTCACCCATCCACTTT. Filled out from reference TRBV5-6 and TRBJ1-6, the complete variable domain reads DAGVTQSPTHLIKTRGQQVTLRCSPKSGHDTVSWYQQALGQGPQFIFQYYEEEERQRGNFPDRFSGHQFPNYSSELNVNALLLGDSALYLCASSLSLGAYSPIHFGNGTRLTVT.

This clonotype was found many times. The chain couples TRBV12-3 or TRBV12-4 to TRBJ1-3, with D possibly matching TRBD1 (6 bases). This CDR3 has 17 amino acids. The V and J ends lost 7 bases and 0 bases respectively, with 19 bases between them. The CDR3 spells CASNSAGGPSSGNTIYF. Here the CDR3 DNA reads TGTGCCAGCAACTCGGCGGGGGGGCCCAGCTCTGGAAACACCATATATTTT.

The sample holds a few counts of this clonotype. The chain joins TRBV24-1 to TRBJ2-7; the D gene is possibly TRBD1 (6 bases). This CDR3 region has 14 residues. V gave up 5 bases and J gave up 2 bases, with 12 bases separating them. Germline CDR1 and CDR2: KGHDR and SFDVKD. CDR3 coding DNA: TGTGCCACCAGTGGAACAGGGATGGCCTACGAGCAGTACTTC. Protein sequence: CATSGTGMAYEQYF.

This clonotype has a handful of counts. V usage is TRBV5-1 and J usage is TRBJ2-7, with TRBD1 identical over 11 bases. Per the germline V gene, CDR1 is SGHRS and CDR2 is YFSETQ. The V segment lost 1 base and the J segment 3 bases; nucleotides outside the gene matches: 12. The CDR3 extends over 18 amino acids. Here the CDR3 reads CASSLFKAGTGGIYEQYF. The CDR3 region has the DNA TGCGCCAGCAGCTTGTTCAAGGCCGGGACAGGGGGTATCTACGAGCAGTACTTC.